The 5 T cell receptor beta chains reported below all come from one sample, sequenced in a study of T cells after yellow fever vaccination. From the 5' RACE reads, TCRdb called clonotypes with MiXCR, one entry per CDR3 protein. The sample has 100,000 to 150,000 distinct CDR3 sequences; 8.9% are singletons. Specimen: CD8+ T cells sorted from PBMCs, collected on the day of the yellow fever booster vaccination. Receptors were obtained from a man aged 18 to 30 who received the YFV17D yellow fever vaccine.

The V gene is TRBV7-3, the J gene TRBJ2-7; 7 bases are shared with TRBD2. The junction had 7 bases not matched to a gene; V was cut back by 7 bases and J by 4 bases. Per germline, CDR1 SGHTA and CDR2 FQGTGA. The CDR3 covers 13 residues. DNA of the CDR3: TGTGCCAGCACCCCAGGCGGGGGATACGAGCAGTACTTC. The encoded protein is CASTPGGGYEQYF.

The sample holds a few counts of this clonotype. This rearrangement joins TRBV6-6 to TRBJ1-2, with D perhaps TRBD1 (5 bases). Trimming took 2 bases from V and 3 from J, leaving 13 bases between them. Germline CDR1 is MNHNY and CDR2 is SVGAGI (reference sequence). This CDR3 is built from 15 residues. CDR3 sequence: CASSYKSGYYYGYTF. The CDR3 DNA reads TGTGCCAGCAGTTACAAGTCAGGGTACTACTATGGCTACACCTTC.

A few counts support this clonotype. The J gene is TRBJ2-5, the V gene TRBV6-5; a possible D gene is TRBD1 (6 bases). V was cut by 0 bases and J by 2 bases, with 10 bases left in between. CDR1 MNHEY and CDR2 SVGAGI come from the germline V gene. This CDR3 comprises 15 residues. The CDR3 is CASSYSTRGQETQYF. The DNA of the CDR3 is TGTGCCAGCAGTTACTCTACCAGGGGACAAGAGACCCAGTACTTC.

This clonotype was recorded a few times. This chain links TRBV7-6 with TRBJ1-6; D might be TRBD1 (5 bases). This CDR3 has 15 residues. The germline V gene has CDR1 SGHVS and CDR2 FNYEAQ. V was cut by 3 bases and J by 9 bases, with 15 bases left in between. Written as DNA, the CDR3 is TGTGCCAGCAGCTTCAAGCAGGGTGTGGGTTCACCCCTCCACTTT. Its protein is CASSFKQGVGSPLHF.

V is TRBV4-1 and J is TRBJ2-1, with 10 positions matching TRBD2. CDR1 is MGHRA and CDR2 is YSYEKL in the germline V gene. This CDR3 region has 16 residues. V was clipped by 4 bases and J by 7 bases; unmatched bases: 10. CDR3 in DNA: TGCGCCAGCAGCCCCCAAGCGGGGGGGCCGTGGAATGAGCAGTTCTTC. Amino acids: CASSPQAGGPWNEQFF.